Listed here are 29 T cell receptor beta chains from one sample, sequenced in a study of T cell responses to AZD1222 COVID-19 vaccine. Assay: immunoSEQ multiplex PCR; the TCRdb copy retains only in-frame clones and omits some. The table records roughly 200,000 clones, approximately 92% of them present only once. The source material was peripheral blood, sampled on day 0 of AZD1222 vaccination. The receptors were sampled from an adult in good health.

The CDR3 sequence is CASSQDLQGTDTGELFF. The CDR3 region has the DNA TGCGCCAGCAGCCAAGATCTACAGGGCACCGACACCGGGGAGCTGTTTTTT. This chain connects TRBV4-3 to TRBJ2-2, with a weak D call TRBD1 (6 bases). The CDR3 extends over 17 amino acids. V was cut by 0 bases and J by 3 bases, with 14 bases left in between. Per germline, CDR1 LGHNA and CDR2 YSLEER.

This clone was seen a few times. The DNA of the CDR3 is TGTGCCAGCAGTGAACTGGGCTCTGGGGCCAACGTCCTGACTTTC. It yields the protein CASSELGSGANVLTF. V and J are TRBV6-1 and TRBJ2-6; no clear D gene. This CDR3 comprises 15 residues. Germline values: CDR1 MNHNS, CDR2 SASEGT. Trimming cost V 2 bases and J 0 bases, with 5 bases left between them.

CDR3 region: CAISLAGGPEQFF. DNA for the CDR3: TGTGCCATCAGCCTAGCGGGGGGGCCGGAGCAGTTCTTC. This sequence joins TRBV10-3 and TRBJ2-1, with 12 bases that match TRBD2. With 6 bases clipped from V and 10 bases from J, the junction kept 4 bases outside the gene matches. The germline V gene has CDR1 ENHRY and CDR2 SYGVKD. There are 13 residues in the CDR3.

V usage is TRBV23-1 and J usage is TRBJ1-1; TRBD1 might be the D (5 bases). TRBV23-1 carries the ORF label, with uncertain function. The CDR3 runs to 14 residues. V gave up 0 bases and J gave up 5 bases, with 10 bases separating them. The DNA of the CDR3 is TGCGCCAGCAGTCAATCAGGGGCAGGGACTGAAGCTTTCTTT. Encoded protein: CASSQSGAGTEAFF.

The V gene is TRBV24-1, the J gene TRBJ1-3, with D perhaps TRBD1 (5 bases). The V end was cut by 4 bases, the J end by 1 base, with 13 bases between. CDR1 and CDR2 (germline): KGHDR, SFDVKD. This CDR3 contains 16 residues. The CDR3 here is CATSESPGGSGNTIYF. The CDR3 coding sequence is TGTGCCACCAGTGAGTCTCCGGGGGGGTCTGGAAACACCATATATTTT.

The chain has TRBV2 and TRBJ1-1; D is perhaps TRBD1 (5 bases). The CDR3 totals 11 residues. V gave up 6 bases and J gave up 11 bases, with 13 bases separating them. Germline V gene sequence: CDR1 SNHLY, CDR2 FYNNEI. CDR3 DNA: TGTGCCAGCAGACAGGACTCGGCGGCTTTCTTT. Translated: CASRQDSAAFF.

The chain carries TRBV6-6 and TRBJ1-1, with 12 bases matching TRBD1. V shed 5 bases, J shed 2 bases, and the junction held 9 bases outside the gene matches. The length of the CDR3 is 17 residues. Germline CDR1 MNHNY, CDR2 SVGAGI (reference sequence). The CDR3 loop is CASSLRDRGRLNTEAFF. The CDR3 nucleotides read TGTGCCAGCAGTCTCCGGGACAGGGGGCGATTAAACACTGAAGCTTTCTTT.

The rearrangement joins TRBV11-3 to TRBJ2-2; D unresolved. This CDR3 region has 13 residues. Trimming pared 1 base from V and 8 bases from J, leaving 8 bases between. CDR1 and CDR2 from the germline V gene are SGHNT and YENEEA. The CDR3 spells CASSLVPAGELFF. The CDR3 DNA reads as TGTGCCAGCAGCTTAGTTCCGGCGGGGGAGCTGTTTTTT. Combining the CDR3 with reference TRBV11-3 and TRBJ2-2 gives the whole variable domain EAGVVQSPRYKIIEKKQPVAFWCNPISGHNTLYWYLQNLGQGPELLIRYENEEAVDDSQLPKDRFSAERLKGVDSTLKIQPAELGDSAVYLCASSLVPAGELFFGEGSRLTVL.

The V and J genes are TRBV28 and TRBJ1-1, with 8 bases identical to TRBD1. The V gene end was trimmed by 4 bases and the J gene end by 8 bases; junction bases not matched to a gene: 6. CDR3 length: 13 amino acids. Germline V gene sequence: CDR1 MDHEN, CDR2 SYDVKM. The CDR3 protein is CASSWQGAGEAFF. CDR3 DNA sequence: TGTGCCAGCAGTTGGCAGGGGGCGGGGGAAGCTTTCTTT.

This chain links TRBV5-8 with TRBJ2-3; the D is unclear. The CDR3 is 13 residues long. CDR1 SGHTS and CDR2 YDEGEE come from the germline V gene. Trimming pared 5 bases from V and 7 bases from J, leaving 14 bases between. Written as DNA, the CDR3 is TGTGCCAGCAGATATCACACTCCCCATACGCAGTATTTT. Protein product: CASRYHTPHTQYF.

This clone was counted a single time. An end of the junction differs from the germline gene, which may be a read error. This chain joins TRBV9 and TRBJ1-5; 10 bases line up with TRBD1. CDR1 is SGDLS and CDR2 is YYNGEE in the germline V gene. The CDR3 length is 14 residues. For the CDR3, the DNA is TGTGCCAGCAGCGTAGGGGACAGGGGTCAGCCCCAACATTTT. Translated, it gives CASSVGDRGQPQHF. Full variable domain (rest looked up from reference TRBV9 and TRBJ1-5): DSGVTQTPKHLITATGQRVTLRCSPRSGDLSVYWYQQSLDQGLQFLIQYYNGEERAKGNILERFSAQQFPDLHSELNLSSLELGDSALYFCASSVGDRGQPQHFGDGTRLSIL.

The rearrangement links TRBV25-1 to TRBJ1-2, with D perhaps matching TRBD1 (6 bases). CDR1 is MGHDK and CDR2 is SYGVNS in the germline V gene. V lost 6 bases and J 8 bases, leaving 10 bases between the germline ends. The CDR3 sequence is 11 residues long. CDR3 protein: CASSPDRGYTF. CDR3 in DNA: TGTGCCAGCAGCCCCGACAGGGGCTACACCTTC.

The chain employs TRBV5-6 and TRBJ2-2, with 7 positions matching TRBD2. The V segment lost 3 bases and the J segment 5 bases; nucleotides outside the gene matches: 1. CDR3 length equals 13 residues. The germline CDR1 and CDR2 sequences are SGHDT and YYEEEE. This CDR3 reads CASSWEGTGELFF. The CDR3 DNA reads TGTGCCAGCAGCTGGGAGGGGACCGGGGAGCTGTTTTTT.

V is TRBV11-2 and J is TRBJ2-7; TRBD1 might be the D (6 bases). CDR3 length: 15 amino acids. CDR1 is SGHAT, CDR2 FQNNGV, per germline. V was pared by 5 bases and J by 2 bases, with 16 bases between. CDR3: CASSPQTGTTYEQYF. DNA for the CDR3: TGTGCCAGCAGCCCGCAGACAGGCACTACCTACGAGCAGTACTTC.

The chain recombines TRBV7-2 with TRBJ1-2; 9 bases match TRBD1. CDR3 size: 14 residues. Looked up from germline, CDR1 is SGHTA and CDR2 is FQGNSA. The V segment lost 1 base and the J segment 4 bases; nucleotides outside the gene matches: 1. The DNA for the CDR3 is TGTGCCAGCAGCTTAGGACAGGGGGGCTATGGCTACACCTTC. The encoded protein is CASSLGQGGYGYTF. Filled out from reference TRBV7-2 and TRBJ1-2, the complete variable domain reads GAGVSQSPSNKVTEKGKDVELRCDPISGHTALYWYRQSLGQGLEFLIYFQGNSAPDKSGLPSDRFSAERTGGSVSTLTIQRTQQEDSAVYLCASSLGQGGYGYTFGSGTRLTVV.

The rearrangement links TRBV3-1 (or the pseudogene TRBV3-2) to TRBJ1-6; D possibly corresponds to TRBD1 (6 bases). The CDR3 extends over 16 amino acids. Germline assignment: CDR1 LGHDT and CDR2 YNNKEL (reference sequence). V lost 1 base to trimming and J lost 10 bases, with 17 bases between them. DNA for the CDR3: TGTGCCAGCAGCCAAGCTCGGGGGCAGGGAGACTCACCCCTCCACTTT. It codes for CASSQARGQGDSPLHF.

The chain links TRBV5-6 to TRBJ1-1; D gene ambiguous. This CDR3 is 13 amino acids long. Per the germline V gene, CDR1 is SGHDT and CDR2 is YYEEEE. V gave up 0 bases and J gave up 8 bases, with 11 bases separating them. The DNA of the CDR3 is TGTGCCAGCAGCTTGGGAGAACGTGGGGAAGCTTTCTTT. It specifies CASSLGERGEAFF.

The V and J genes are TRBV6-4 and TRBJ2-1; D call uncertain. The CDR3 sequence is 13 residues long. Per the germline V gene, CDR1 is MRHNA and CDR2 is SNTAGT. Trimming stripped 6 bases from V and 4 bases from J, with 10 bases between. CDR3 nucleotides: TGTGCCAGCAGGCTTACTCCATACAATGAGCAGTTCTTC. Its protein is CASRLTPYNEQFF.

The V gene is TRBV28, the J gene TRBJ1-4; 10 positions match TRBD1. Per the germline V gene, CDR1 is MDHEN and CDR2 is SYDVKM. V trimming: 6 bases; J trimming: 2 bases; junction bases outside the gene matches: 9. This CDR3 is 17 amino acids long. The CDR3 loop is CASSSRDRGPTNEKLFF. The DNA of the CDR3 is TGTGCCAGCAGCTCGAGAGACAGGGGGCCTACTAATGAAAAACTGTTTTTT.

The J gene is TRBJ2-7, the V gene TRBV18; 7 nucleotides agree with TRBD1. Looked up from germline, CDR1 is KGHSH and CDR2 is LQKENI. This CDR3 is built from 14 residues. Trimming removed 1 base from V and 3 bases from J; junction bases left unmatched: 3. In DNA, the CDR3 is TGTGCCAGCTCACCACGGACAGGAGACTACGAGCAGTACTTC. This translates into CASSPRTGDYEQYF. Full variable domain (outside the CDR3, taken from reference TRBV18 and TRBJ2-7): NAGVMQNPRHLVRRRGQEARLRCSPMKGHSHVYWYRQLPEEGLKFMVYLQKENIIDESGMPKERFSAEFPKEGPSILRIQQVVRGDSAAYFCASSPRTGDYEQYFGPGTRLTVT.

The chain joins TRBV7-2 to TRBJ1-4, with a weak D call TRBD1 (5 bases). V was pared by 1 base and J by 8 bases, with 14 bases between. This CDR3 comprises 15 residues. Germline-derived CDR1 and CDR2 are SGHTA and FQGNSA. CDR3 region: CASSLGGTLGEKLFF. For the CDR3, the DNA is TGTGCCAGCAGCTTAGGAGGGACGCTCGGAGAAAAACTGTTTTTT.

V usage is TRBV5-4 and J usage is TRBJ2-7, with TRBD1 matching 12 bases. Losses at the gene ends were 4 bases for V and 5 bases for J; bases not matched to a gene: 7. Germline CDR1 reads SGHNT; CDR2 reads YYREEE (reference sequence). The CDR3 runs to 15 residues. CDR3 coding DNA: TGTGCCAGCAGCAACCGGGACAGGGGGCGGGACGAGCAGTACTTC. Its protein is CASSNRDRGRDEQYF.

V usage is TRBV5-1 and J usage is TRBJ2-5; possible D gene TRBD1, 6 bases. Trimming left V 7 bases short and J 3 bases short, with 16 bases between. Germline loops: CDR1 SGHRS, CDR2 YFSETQ. The CDR3 covers 14 residues. In nucleotides, the CDR3 is TGCGCCAGCCGTGTACAGGGCTTGGAAGAGACCCAGTACTTC. It codes for CASRVQGLEETQYF.

This chain links TRBV3-1 (or the pseudogene TRBV3-2) with TRBJ1-1; D is undetermined. Trimming shortened V by 6 bases and J by 2 bases, and 10 bases separated the two germline ends. Germline V gene data show CDR1 as LGHDT and CDR2 as YNNKEL (reference sequence). CDR3 length equals 13 residues. The CDR3 loop is CASRRTSNTEAFF. In DNA form, the CDR3 reads TGTGCCAGCAGACGGACGAGCAACACTGAAGCTTTCTTT.

The rearrangement links TRBV2 to TRBJ1-2, with TRBD1 matching over 7 bases. With 4 bases clipped from V and 3 bases from J, the junction kept 5 bases outside the gene matches. Germline-derived CDR1 and CDR2 are SNHLY and FYNNEI. This CDR3 contains 14 residues. CDR3 loop: CASSVQGVYYGYTF. The CDR3 bases are TGTGCCAGCAGTGTCCAGGGGGTGTACTATGGCTACACCTTC.

V is TRBV5-1 and J is TRBJ2-5, with 13 positions matching TRBD2. The germline V gene has CDR1 SGHRS and CDR2 YFSETQ. The CDR3 has 15 amino acids. The J segment lost 4 bases and the V segment lost 1 base, leaving 1 base of the junction unmatched. CDR3 protein: CASSLTSGGVETQYF. CDR3 nucleotides: TGCGCCAGCAGCTTGACTAGCGGGGGGGTAGAGACCCAGTACTTC.

This clone appeared a few times. The chain carries TRBV14 and TRBJ1-6; no definite D call. V shed 0 bases and J shed 10 bases, with 13 bases lying between them. This CDR3 spans 15 amino acids. Germline V lookup: CDR1 SGHDN, CDR2 FVKESK. CDR3 loop: CASSQEWDFGSPLHF. The CDR3 region has the DNA TGTGCCAGCAGCCAAGAATGGGATTTCGGATCACCCCTCCACTTT.

The CDR3 sequence: CGTEFLEKLFF. The CDR3 DNA is TGTGGAACAGAGTTTTTGGAAAAACTGTTTTTT. This chain joins TRBV19 and TRBJ1-4; D uncertain. The CDR3 spans 11 residues. The germline V gene encodes CDR1 LNHDA and CDR2 SQIVND (reference sequence).

V and J are TRBV6-5 and TRBJ2-3; D gene ambiguous. Germline CDR1 reads MNHEY; CDR2 reads SVGAGI. V was cut by 7 bases and J by 14 bases, with 22 bases left in between. CDR3 size: 13 residues. CDR3 region: CASNPRPEIRLYF. DNA for the CDR3: TGTGCCAGCAACCCAAGGCCCGAGATACGGCTGTATTTT.